The rows below give T cell receptor beta chains drawn from one sample of a study of shared clonotypes between healthy human individuals. Produced via immunoSEQ multiplex PCR; TCRdb's table is partial and in-frame only. The profile covers about 1.5 million clones, with 95% to 99% appearing a single time and around 0.47% taken by the ten largest. What was sequenced was naive CD4+ T cells sorted from blood. These TCRs come from a man aged 25-40 years in good health. The CDR3 runs from the conserved cysteine through the conserved F or W. Each record gives: V gene, J gene, CDR3 protein.

>TRBV9|TRBJ2-1
CASTFSGIPHNEQFF
>TRBV19|TRBJ1-1
CAIRDRHGTEAFF
>TRBV21-1|TRBJ2-1
CASWVVIFALPCYGAMQGDKPRFF
>TRBV7-2|TRBJ2-3
CASSFTRALADTQYF
>TRBV11-3|TRBJ1-3
CASSLTGEPPGNTIYF
>TRBV28|TRBJ1-1
CAFYMNTEAFF
>TRBV11-3|TRBJ2-1
CASSLDRGNEQFF
>TRBV5-1|TRBJ1-1
CASSLTRASEAFF
>TRBV2|TRBJ2-1
CASSEARLAGGNEQFF
>TRBV5-5|TRBJ2-3
CASSRSGPSTDTQYF
>TRBV5-4|TRBJ2-7
CASSLTSGSSYEQYF
>TRBV29-1|TRBJ2-1
CSVVRDNNEQFF
>TRBV5-4|TRBJ1-2
CASSLGGPRTGENGYTF
>TRBV5-5|TRBJ2-7
CASSPEGRNSYEQYF
>TRBV28|TRBJ2-1
CASSGAGPRPMRGSYNEQLF
>TRBV6-1|TRBJ2-5
CASLRLGQETQYF
>TRBV9|TRBJ2-7
CASSVDDRDYEQYF
>TRBV11-3|TRBJ2-2
CASSLSGSDGELFF
>TRBV7-2|TRBJ2-2
CASSLRDNAGELFF
>TRBV11-2|TRBJ2-6
CASSLGQGYGANVLTF
>TRBV11-2|TRBJ2-7
CASSSGLALAYEQYF
>TRBV5-4|TRBJ2-1
CASSLGSGLYNEQFF
>TRBV5-1|TRBJ2-6
CASSLLQGVQAGANVLTF
>TRBV7-2|TRBJ1-5
CASSRDLGSNQPQHF
>TRBV10-3|TRBJ2-3
CASERGTSGRGTDTQYF
>TRBV27|TRBJ1-2
CASSRIQGANYGYTF